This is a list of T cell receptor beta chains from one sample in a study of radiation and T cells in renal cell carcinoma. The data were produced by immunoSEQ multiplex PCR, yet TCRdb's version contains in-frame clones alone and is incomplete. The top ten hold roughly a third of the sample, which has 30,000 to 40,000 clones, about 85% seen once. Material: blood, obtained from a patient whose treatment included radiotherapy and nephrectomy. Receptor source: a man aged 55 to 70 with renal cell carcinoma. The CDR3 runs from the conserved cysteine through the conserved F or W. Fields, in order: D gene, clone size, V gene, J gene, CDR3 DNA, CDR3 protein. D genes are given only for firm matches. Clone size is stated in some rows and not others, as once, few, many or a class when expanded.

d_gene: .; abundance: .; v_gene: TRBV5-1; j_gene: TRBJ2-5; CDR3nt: TGCGCCAGCAGCGCCCAAGAGACCCAGTACTTC; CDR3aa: CASSAQETQYF
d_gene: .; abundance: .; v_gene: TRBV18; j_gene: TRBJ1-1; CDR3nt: TGTGCCAGCTCACCACTTCGGGAGAACACTGAAGCTTTCTTT; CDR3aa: CASSPLRENTEAFF
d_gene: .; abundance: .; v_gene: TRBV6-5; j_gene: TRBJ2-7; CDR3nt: TGTGCCAGCAGCCACCTGGCCACGGGCTACGAGCAGTACTTC; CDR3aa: CASSHLATGYEQYF
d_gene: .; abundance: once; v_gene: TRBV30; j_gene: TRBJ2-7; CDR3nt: TGTGCCTGGAGTGTACAGTCCCAGCGGAGGTACGAGCAGTACTTC; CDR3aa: CAWSVQSQRRYEQYF
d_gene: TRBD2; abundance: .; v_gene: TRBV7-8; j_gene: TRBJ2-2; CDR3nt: TGTGCCAGCAAGACTAGCGGGGCGAACACCGGGGAGCTGTTTTTT; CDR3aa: CASKTSGANTGELFF
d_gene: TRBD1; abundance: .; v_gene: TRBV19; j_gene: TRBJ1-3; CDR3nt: TGTGCCAGTAGTCTCTGGGACAGCTCTCTCTCTGGAAACACCATATATTTT; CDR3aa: CASSLWDSSLSGNTIYF
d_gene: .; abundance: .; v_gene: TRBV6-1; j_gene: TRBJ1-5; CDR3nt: TGTGCCAGCAGTGAAAGTGGGGTCATTTATCAGCCCCAGCATTTT; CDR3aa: CASSESGVIYQPQHF
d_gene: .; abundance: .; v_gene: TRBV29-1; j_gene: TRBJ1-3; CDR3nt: TGCAGCGTCAGCAGGGGAGCTGGAAACACCATATATTTT; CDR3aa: CSVSRGAGNTIYF
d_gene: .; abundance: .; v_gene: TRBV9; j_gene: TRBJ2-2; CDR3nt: TGTGCCAGCAGCTCTCTAAACACCGGGGAGCTGTTTTTT; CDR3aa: CASSSLNTGELFF
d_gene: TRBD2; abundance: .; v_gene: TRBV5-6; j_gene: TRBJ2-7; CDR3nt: TGTGCCAGCAGGGGACTAGCGGGAGGGCCTATAGGATACGAGCAGTACTTC; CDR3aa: CASRGLAGGPIGYEQYF
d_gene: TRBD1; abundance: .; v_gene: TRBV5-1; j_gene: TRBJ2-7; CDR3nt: TGCGCCAGCAGCCCCATGGGACAGGGGGCGCGTGAGCAGTACTTC; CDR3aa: CASSPMGQGAREQYF
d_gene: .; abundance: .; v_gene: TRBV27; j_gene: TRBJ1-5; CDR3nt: TGTGCCAGCAGTTTATCTAAGGACAGAAATCAGCCCCAGCATTTT; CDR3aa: CASSLSKDRNQPQHF
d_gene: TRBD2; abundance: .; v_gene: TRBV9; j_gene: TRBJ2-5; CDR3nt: TGTGCCAGCAGCGTTCAAGCGGGAGGGTCCGTACAAGAGACCCAGTACTTC; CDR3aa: CASSVQAGGSVQETQYF
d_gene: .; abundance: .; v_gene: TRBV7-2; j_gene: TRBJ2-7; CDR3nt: TGTGCCAGCAGCCGGGATCTCCACGAGCAGTACTTC; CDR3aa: CASSRDLHEQYF
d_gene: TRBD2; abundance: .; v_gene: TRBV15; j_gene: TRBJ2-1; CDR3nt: TGTGCCACCAGCAGAGGCGAACTAGCGGGAGGCGATGAGCAGTTCTTC; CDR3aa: CATSRGELAGGDEQFF
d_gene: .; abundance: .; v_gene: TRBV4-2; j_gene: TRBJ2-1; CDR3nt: TGTGCCAGCAGCCAAGATCAGTCGGTGGGGCTCTACAATGAGCAGTTCTTC; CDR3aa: CASSQDQSVGLYNEQFF
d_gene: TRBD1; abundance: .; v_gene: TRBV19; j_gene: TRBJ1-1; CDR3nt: TGTGCCAGTAGTACGATGGGACAGTCTGAAGCTTTCTTT; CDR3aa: CASSTMGQSEAFF
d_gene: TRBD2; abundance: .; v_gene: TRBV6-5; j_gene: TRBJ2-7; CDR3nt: TGTGCCAGCAGCCCCGGGACTAGCGTCTACGAGCAGTACTTC; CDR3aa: CASSPGTSVYEQYF
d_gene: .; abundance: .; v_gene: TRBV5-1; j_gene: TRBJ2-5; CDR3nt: TGCGCCAGCAGCCGGAAAGCGGATCCCTCGATTCAAGAGACCCAGTACTTC; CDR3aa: CASSRKADPSIQETQYF
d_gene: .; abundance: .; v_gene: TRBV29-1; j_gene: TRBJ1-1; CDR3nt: TGCGCGGGGGGATCGGGGGCTGAAGCTTTCTTT; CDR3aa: CAGGSGAEAFF
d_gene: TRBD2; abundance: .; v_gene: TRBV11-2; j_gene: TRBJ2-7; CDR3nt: TGTGCCAGCAGCATCGGGACTAGGAACTACGAGCAGTACTTC; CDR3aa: CASSIGTRNYEQYF
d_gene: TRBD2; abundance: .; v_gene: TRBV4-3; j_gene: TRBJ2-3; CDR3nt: TGCGCCAGCAGCCACTTGACTAGCGGGAGTCTGGATACGCAGTATTTT; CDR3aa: CASSHLTSGSLDTQYF
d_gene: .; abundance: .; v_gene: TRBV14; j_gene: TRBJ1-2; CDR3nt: TGTGCCAGCAGCCAAGTGGGGTCCTATGGCTACACCTTC; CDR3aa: CASSQVGSYGYTF
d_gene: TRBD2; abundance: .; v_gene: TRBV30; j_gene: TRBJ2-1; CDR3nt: TGTGCCTGGAGTGTACGTTCTAGCGGGTGGGCCGCACGGGGTGGACTGGGCTACAATGAGCAGTTCTTC; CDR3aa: CAWSVRSSGWAARGGLGYNEQFF
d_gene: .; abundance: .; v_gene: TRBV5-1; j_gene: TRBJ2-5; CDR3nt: TGCGCCAGCAGCCCCCGGGGGGCCAAGGAGACCCAGTACTTC; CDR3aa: CASSPRGAKETQYF
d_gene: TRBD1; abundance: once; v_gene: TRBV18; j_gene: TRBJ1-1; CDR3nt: TGTGCCAGCTCACCGGGATCGGGACAGGGAAACACTGAAGCTTTCTTT; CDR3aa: CASSPGSGQGNTEAFF
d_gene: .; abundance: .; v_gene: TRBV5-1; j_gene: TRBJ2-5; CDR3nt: TGCGCCTGCCGCCTGAGGACTCGAGAGACCCAGTACTTC; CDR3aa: CACRLRTRETQYF
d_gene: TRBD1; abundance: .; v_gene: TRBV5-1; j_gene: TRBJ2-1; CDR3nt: TGCGCCAGCAGCGCCACCGGGACAGGGGGCCGCAATGAGCAGTTCTTC; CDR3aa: CASSATGTGGRNEQFF
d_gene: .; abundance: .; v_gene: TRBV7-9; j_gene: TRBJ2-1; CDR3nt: TGTGCCAGCGGGGGCGTTCGAGGCGGGTACAATGAGCAGTTCTTC; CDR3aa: CASGGVRGGYNEQFF
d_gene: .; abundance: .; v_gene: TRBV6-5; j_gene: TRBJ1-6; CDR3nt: TGTGCCATTCAGGGCTCCTATAATTCACCCCTCCACTTT; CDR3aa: CAIQGSYNSPLHF
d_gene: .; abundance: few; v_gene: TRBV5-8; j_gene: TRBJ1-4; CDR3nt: TGTGCCAGCAGCTTGCGGCGGGGGTCGCTTGCAACTAATGAAAAACTGTTTTTT; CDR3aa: CASSLRRGSLATNEKLFF
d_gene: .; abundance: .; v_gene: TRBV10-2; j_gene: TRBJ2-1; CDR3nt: TGCGCCAGCAGTGAGTCCTCAAATGAGCAGTTCTTC; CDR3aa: CASSESSNEQFF
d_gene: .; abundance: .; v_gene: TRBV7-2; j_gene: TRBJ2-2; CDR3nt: TGTGCCAGCAGCCCGTCGCTGGGGGACACCGGGGAGCTGCTTTTT; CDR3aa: CASSPSLGDTGELLF